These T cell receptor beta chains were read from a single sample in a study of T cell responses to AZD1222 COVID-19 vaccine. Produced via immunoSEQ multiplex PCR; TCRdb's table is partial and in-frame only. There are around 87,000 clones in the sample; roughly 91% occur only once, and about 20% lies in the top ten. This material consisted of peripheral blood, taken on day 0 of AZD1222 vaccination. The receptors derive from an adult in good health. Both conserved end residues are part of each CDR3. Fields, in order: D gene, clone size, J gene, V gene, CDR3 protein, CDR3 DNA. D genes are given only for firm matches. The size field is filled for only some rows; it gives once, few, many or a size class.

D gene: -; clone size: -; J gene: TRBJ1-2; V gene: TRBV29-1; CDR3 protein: CSVEEVGYTF; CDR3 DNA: TGCAGCGTTGAAGAGGTGGGCTACACCTTC
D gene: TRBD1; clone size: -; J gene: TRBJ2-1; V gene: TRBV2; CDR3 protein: CASSEQGALNEQFF; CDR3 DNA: TGTGCCAGCAGTGAACAGGGGGCACTAAATGAGCAGTTCTTC
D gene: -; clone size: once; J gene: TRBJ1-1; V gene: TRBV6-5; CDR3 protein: CANAREVGTEAFF; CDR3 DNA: TGTGCCAACGCGAGGGAGGTGGGCACTGAAGCTTTCTTT
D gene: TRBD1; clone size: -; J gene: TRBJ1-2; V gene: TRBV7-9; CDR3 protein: CASSKPDRGLGYTF; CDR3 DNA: TGTGCCAGCAGCAAACCGGACAGGGGGTTAGGCTACACCTTC
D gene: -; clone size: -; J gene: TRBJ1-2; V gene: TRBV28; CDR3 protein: CASSPVVGRGGGYTF; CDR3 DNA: TGTGCCAGCAGTCCGGTAGTTGGCCGGGGGGGTGGCTACACCTTC
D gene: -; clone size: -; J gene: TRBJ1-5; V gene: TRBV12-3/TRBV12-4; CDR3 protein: CASSSSLF; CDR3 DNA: TGTGCCAGCTCCTCCTCCCTTTTT
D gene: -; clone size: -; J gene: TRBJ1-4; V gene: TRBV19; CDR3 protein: CASSIHLEKLFF; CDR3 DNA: TGTGCCAGTAGTATCCACCTTGAAAAACTGTTTTTT
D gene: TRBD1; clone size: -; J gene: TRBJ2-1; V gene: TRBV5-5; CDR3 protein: CASSLGGTQGDEQFF; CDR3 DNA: TGTGCCAGCAGCTTGGGGGGTACCCAGGGGGATGAGCAGTTCTTC
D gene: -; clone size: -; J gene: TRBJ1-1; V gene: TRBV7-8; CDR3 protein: CASSTTGNTEAFF; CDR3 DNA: TGTGCCAGCAGCACGACAGGGAACACTGAAGCTTTCTTT
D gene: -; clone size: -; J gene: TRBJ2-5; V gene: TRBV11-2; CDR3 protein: CASSWGIQGSETQYF; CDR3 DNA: TGTGCCAGCAGCTGGGGGATTCAGGGGAGCGAGACCCAGTACTTC
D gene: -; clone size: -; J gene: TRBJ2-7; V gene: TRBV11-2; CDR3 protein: CASSLDRVGGYEQYF; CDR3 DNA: TGTGCCAGCAGCTTAGATCGAGTGGGGGGCTACGAGCAGTACTTC
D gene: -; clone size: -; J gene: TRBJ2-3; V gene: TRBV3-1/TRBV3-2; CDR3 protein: CASSHSDRWSTDTQYF; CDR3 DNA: TGTGCCAGCAGCCATTCCGACAGGTGGTCCACAGATACGCAGTATTTT
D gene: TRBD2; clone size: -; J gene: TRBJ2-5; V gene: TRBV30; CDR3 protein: CAGLVGREKTQYF; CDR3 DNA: TGTGCCGGACTAGTAGGGCGCGAAAAGACCCAGTACTTC
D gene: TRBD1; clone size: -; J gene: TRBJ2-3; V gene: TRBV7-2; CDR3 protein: CASSLYGQGHQYF; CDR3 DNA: TGTGCCAGCAGCTTATATGGACAGGGTCATCAGTATTTT
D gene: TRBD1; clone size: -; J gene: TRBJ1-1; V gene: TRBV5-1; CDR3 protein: CASSRLTGGTEAFF; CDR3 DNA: TGCGCCAGCAGCAGGTTGACAGGGGGAACTGAAGCTTTCTTT
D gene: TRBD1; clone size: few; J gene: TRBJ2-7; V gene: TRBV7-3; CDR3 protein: CASSLYGTGPYEQYF; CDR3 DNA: TGTGCCAGCAGCTTATACGGGACAGGTCCCTACGAGCAGTACTTC
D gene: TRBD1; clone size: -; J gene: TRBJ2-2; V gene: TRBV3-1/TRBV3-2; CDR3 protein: CASSLRDRGPGELFF; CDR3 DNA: TGTGCCAGCAGCCTTCGGGACAGGGGCCCCGGGGAGCTGTTTTTT
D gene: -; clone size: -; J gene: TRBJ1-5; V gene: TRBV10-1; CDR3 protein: CASSERGSVSNQPQHF; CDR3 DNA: TGCGCCAGCAGTGAGCGGGGGTCAGTTAGCAATCAGCCCCAGCATTTT
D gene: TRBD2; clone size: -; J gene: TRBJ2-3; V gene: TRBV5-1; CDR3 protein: CASSPEGGGNTDTQYF; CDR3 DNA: TGCGCCAGCAGCCCCGAAGGCGGGGGGAACACAGATACGCAGTATTTT
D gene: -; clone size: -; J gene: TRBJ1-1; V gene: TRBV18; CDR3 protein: CASSPPVLRGEAFF; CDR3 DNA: TGTGCCAGCTCACCACCGGTCCTGAGGGGTGAAGCTTTCTTT
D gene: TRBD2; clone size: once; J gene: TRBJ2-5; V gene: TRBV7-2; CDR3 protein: CASSPGMVAGGPETQYF; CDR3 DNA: TGTGCCAGCAGCCCCGGGATGGTAGCGGGGGGGCCAGAGACCCAGTACTTC
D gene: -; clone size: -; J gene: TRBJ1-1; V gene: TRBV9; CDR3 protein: CASSPRTAFF; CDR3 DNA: TGTGCCAGCAGCCCCCGGACGGCTTTCTTT
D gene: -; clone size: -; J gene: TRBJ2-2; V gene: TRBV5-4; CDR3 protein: CASSLARERELFF; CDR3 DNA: TGTGCCAGCAGCTTGGCAAGGGAGAGGGAGCTGTTTTTT
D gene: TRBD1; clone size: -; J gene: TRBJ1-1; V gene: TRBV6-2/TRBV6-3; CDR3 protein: CASSWGQGEAFF; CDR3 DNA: TGTGCCAGCAGTTGGGGACAGGGGGAAGCTTTCTTT